Included here is one T cell receptor beta chain sequence, with context. Its specificity is unknown. This sample stems from a study of blood T cells in healthy people across ages. Combining a sample-barcoded 5' primer with a J-beta primer mix, a second PCR ran for 7 to 11 cycles. TCRdb re-derived calls from the 5' RACE reads in MiXCR, one entry per CDR3 protein. This repertoire shows some 1.4 million distinct CDR3 sequences, approximately 38% found once; its top ten account for less than 8%. From germline, CDR1 is DFQATT and CDR2 SNEGSKA (reference sequence). This CDR3 is 12 amino acids long. With 6 bases removed from V and 5 bases from J, the gap between germline ends came to 14 bases. Donors ranged from roughly 6 to 95 years old and were healthy Caucasians in Russia. Extraction yielded at least 5.5 micrograms of total RNA per sample. Study observations and caveats: Unsorted PBMC input precluded a conclusive naive versus antigen-experienced comparison. Donors of long life had a larger count of naive CD4+ cells and greater diversity than aged donors.

The chain couples TRBV20-1 to TRBJ2-7; possible D gene TRBD1, 5 bases. Material for sequencing was blood. The TCR sequence derives from a woman under 30 in good health. The CDR3 region is CSAGVHGNEQYF. CDR3 nucleotides: TGCAGTGCAGGGGTACATGGAAACGAGCAGTACTTC.